This T cell receptor (beta chain) was identified in a study of blood T cells in healthy people across ages. Study observations and caveats: There was no known CMV status for donors, so expanded clonotype changes were possibly confounded.

As for this clonotype: What it binds is unknown.

It was with a sample-barcoded 5' primer and a J-beta primer mix that a second PCR of about 7 to 12 cycles was run. One entry per CDR3 protein results from TCRdb running MiXCR on the 5' RACE reads. The sample includes approximately 360,000 distinct CDR3 sequences, 45% to 65% of them seen just once. Sample donors were healthy Caucasian individuals that came from Russia, aged roughly 6 to 95. This receptor was identified in a man in his sixties in good health. The material sequenced was blood.

The CDR3 DNA follows: TGTGCCTGGAGTGCCCTCCCGCTGGAAGTTCAGTTCTTC. Its translation: CAWSALPLEVQFF. The chain links TRBV30 to TRBJ2-1, with D uncertain. Germline loops: CDR1 GTSNPN, CDR2 SVGIG (reference sequence). Trimming took off 1 base at V and 13 bases at J, with 17 bases between the two ends. This CDR3 is 13 amino acids long. Looking up the rest from reference TRBV30 and TRBJ2-1 gives the full variable domain: SQTIHQWPATLVQPVGSPLSLECTVEGTSNPNLYWYRQAAGRGLQLLFYSVGIGQISSEVPQNLSASRPQDRQFILSSKKLLLSDSGFYLCAWSALPLEVQFFGPGTRLTVL.